A single sample is the source of the 23 T cell receptor beta chains below, sequenced in a study of blood T cell repertoires in COVID-19. Produced via immunoSEQ multiplex PCR; TCRdb's table is partial and in-frame only. The sample has 200,000 to 250,000 clones, 70% to 90% seen once; the top ten hold about 2.5%. The sequenced sample was peripheral blood. These receptors all come from a woman between 65 and 79 years old with active or convalescent COVID-19.

The CDR3 protein is CASSQEGRGSANYGYTF. The CDR3 bases are TGCGCCAGCAGCCAAGAAGGCAGGGGGTCAGCTAACTATGGCTACACCTTC. The rearrangement uses TRBV4-1 and TRBJ1-2; 7 bases are a match to TRBD1. This CDR3 is built from 17 residues. Germline V CDR1 and CDR2: MGHRA, YSYEKL. J gave up 0 bases and V 0 bases, and 7 bases lay outside the gene matches.

The chain joins TRBV28 to TRBJ1-4; perhaps TRBD1 as D (6 bases). The CDR3 is 13 amino acids. Germline V gene sequence: CDR1 MDHEN, CDR2 SYDVKM. V lost 8 bases, J lost 8 bases, and 15 bases lay in between. CDR3 amino acids: CASYGTQREKLFF. The CDR3 DNA reads TGTGCCAGCTATGGGACACAGAGGGAAAAACTGTTTTTT.

This clone has more than one count but fewer than ten. The chain carries TRBV28 and TRBJ2-7; 8 nucleotides align to TRBD2. The ends lost 8 bases at V and 5 bases at J; junction bases unmatched: 17. CDR1 and CDR2 (germline): MDHEN, SYDVKM. The CDR3 length is 16 residues. CDR3 loop: CASGGGSGNRVDEQYF. CDR3 sequence (DNA): TGTGCCAGCGGCGGGGGGAGCGGGAATCGGGTTGACGAGCAGTACTTC.

This clone was seen only a few times. J is TRBJ2-3 and V is TRBV29-1; D gene ambiguous. V gave up 4 bases and J gave up 3 bases, with 11 bases separating them. The CDR3 loop spans 13 amino acids. CDR1 is SQVTM, CDR2 ANQGSEA, per germline. The CDR3 region has the DNA TGCAGCGTTGCTCCTGCGGAGACAGATACGCAGTATTTT. Its translation is CSVAPAETDTQYF.

This CDR3 is CASSLQADSTDTQYF. In DNA, the CDR3 is TGTGCCAGCTCACTGCAAGCGGACAGCACAGATACGCAGTATTTT. This rearrangement joins TRBV18 to TRBJ2-3; D possibly corresponds to TRBD2 (5 bases). The CDR3 covers 15 residues. Germline CDR1 reads KGHSH; CDR2 reads LQKENI. Trimming removed 4 bases from V and 0 bases from J, with 11 bases in between.

This clone was counted only a few times. V usage is TRBV20-1 and J usage is TRBJ2-7; 7 bases fit TRBD1. The CDR3 is made up of 11 amino acids. Germline loops: CDR1 DFQATT, CDR2 SNEGSKA (reference sequence). The V segment lost 2 bases and the J segment 7 bases; nucleotides outside the gene matches: 2. The CDR3 here is CSARRTGEQYF. CDR3 nucleotide sequence: TGCAGTGCTAGAAGGACAGGTGAGCAGTACTTC.

This chain uses TRBV29-1 with TRBJ1-4; possible D gene TRBD1, 6 bases. Germline values: CDR1 SQVTM, CDR2 ANQGSEA. V was trimmed by 5 bases and J by 4 bases, leaving 11 bases between them. There are 13 residues in the CDR3. The CDR3 reads CSVIGQNNEKLFF. The CDR3 DNA sequence: TGCAGCGTTATCGGACAGAATAATGAAAAACTGTTTTTT.

CDR3 nucleotides: TGTGCCAGCAGCTTAAAGCAGGGCCCCGGGGAGCTGTTTTTT. Translated: CASSLKQGPGELFF. The chain joins TRBV7-2 to TRBJ2-2, with D perhaps TRBD1 (5 bases). The CDR3 extends over 14 amino acids. The germline V and J ends were trimmed by 2 bases and 6 bases, with 10 bases remaining between them. Germline V gene lookup returns CDR1 SGHTA and CDR2 FQGNSA.

This clone was seen more than once but under ten times. This chain connects TRBV10-1 to TRBJ1-2; 7 nucleotides agree with TRBD1. The CDR3 is 13 residues long. Germline V gene sequence: CDR1 WNHNN, CDR2 SYGVQD (reference sequence). Trimming removed 5 bases from V and 8 bases from J; junction bases left unmatched: 8. This CDR3 reads CASSRRGGGGYTF. The DNA of the CDR3 is TGCGCCAGCAGTAGGCGAGGGGGCGGAGGCTACACCTTC.

The rearrangement links TRBV6-5 to TRBJ1-2, with 8 bases lining up with TRBD1. The V and J ends lost 4 bases and 1 base, in that order; junction bases with no gene match: 5. This CDR3 region has 15 residues. The V gene's germline CDR1 is MNHEY and CDR2 SVGAGI. The CDR3 protein is CASSFGQGLNYGYTF. CDR3 nucleotides: TGTGCCAGCAGTTTTGGACAGGGCCTTAACTATGGCTACACCTTC.

For this clone: Being one base from a much bigger clone, this may be a read error. This sequence joins TRBV2 and TRBJ1-2; possible D gene TRBD1, 5 bases. The germline V gene encodes CDR1 SNHLY and CDR2 FYNNEI. The CDR3 runs 12 residues. Trimming left V 3 bases short and J 3 bases short, with 5 bases between. The CDR3 DNA follows: TGTGCCAGCAGTGACAGGGACTATGGCTACACCTTC. Its protein is CASSDRDYGYTF.

This rearrangement joins TRBV10-3 to TRBJ2-3, with 7 nucleotides matching TRBD2. CDR3 size: 18 residues. V gave up 8 bases and J gave up 0 bases; unmatched junction bases: 17. Germline CDR1 reads ENHRY; CDR2 reads SYGVKD. The CDR3 DNA is TGTGCCATCCGCCTCGGGATAGCGGGCGCGACTAGCACAGATACGCAGTATTTT. Amino acid sequence: CAIRLGIAGATSTDTQYF.

The chain links TRBV5-1 to TRBJ2-3; 12 positions match TRBD2. The CDR3 is 17 amino acids. Germline V gene lookup returns CDR1 SGHRS and CDR2 YFSETQ. V was clipped by 0 bases and J by 3 bases; unmatched bases: 5. The CDR3 loop is CASSLALAGGRTDTQYF. CDR3 DNA: TGCGCCAGCAGCTTGGCGCTAGCGGGGGGGCGGACAGATACGCAGTATTTT.

This sequence joins TRBV5-1 and TRBJ1-6; possible D gene TRBD1, 6 bases. The CDR3 spans 20 residues. CDR1 and CDR2 (germline): SGHRS, YFSETQ. The V and J ends lost 4 bases and 3 bases respectively, with 26 bases between them. CDR3 bases: TGCGCCAGCAGCCTCGTCCGGACCGGACAGCCTGATCACTATAATTCACCCCTCCACTTT. Translation gives CASSLVRTGQPDHYNSPLHF.

This chain joins TRBV6-1 and TRBJ2-7, with D possibly matching TRBD1 (5 bases). Germline CDR1 is MNHNS and CDR2 is SASEGT. The CDR3 is 13 amino acids. V was clipped by 2 bases and J by 8 bases, with 13 bases between them. CDR3 nucleotide sequence: TGTGCCAGCAGTGAATCCCGTCAGGGAAAGCAGTACTTC. This encodes CASSESRQGKQYF.

This clone showed up just a few times. The chain combines TRBV11-2 with TRBJ1-6; D may be TRBD1 (6 bases). The germline V and J ends were trimmed by 4 bases and 0 bases, with 16 bases remaining between them. CDR3 length equals 18 residues. The germline gives CDR1 SGHAT, CDR2 FQNNGV. As DNA, the CDR3 is TGTGCCAGCAGCTCTACAATCGGACAGAGCTCCTATAATTCACCCCTCCACTTT. This translates into CASSSTIGQSSYNSPLHF.

The rearrangement joins TRBV14 to TRBJ1-2; TRBD1 is a possible D gene (5 bases). Trimming took 0 bases from V and 4 from J, leaving 12 bases between them. This CDR3 has 15 residues. The germline V gene has CDR1 SGHDN and CDR2 FVKESK. This chain's CDR3 is CASSQEGADIYGYTF. CDR3 DNA: TGTGCCAGCAGCCAAGAAGGGGCAGATATCTATGGCTACACCTTC.

The chain combines TRBV7-6 with TRBJ2-1; the match to TRBD2 covers 10 bases. Looked up from germline, CDR1 is SGHVS and CDR2 is FNYEAQ. The junction had 4 bases not matched to a gene; V was cut back by 4 bases and J by 10 bases. This CDR3 contains 13 residues. This CDR3 reads CASSSSGSTEQFF. The DNA for the CDR3 is TGTGCCAGCAGCTCTAGCGGGAGCACCGAGCAGTTCTTC.

The chain joins TRBV18 to TRBJ2-7, with 8 bases lining up with TRBD2. V dropped 1 base and J dropped 6; count of bases not matched to a gene: 2. CDR3 size: 13 residues. In germline, CDR1 is KGHSH, CDR2 LQKENI. The DNA of the CDR3 is TGTGCCAGCTCACCACAGGGACTAGTCGAGCAGTACTTC. It translates to CASSPQGLVEQYF. Looking up the rest from reference TRBV18 and TRBJ2-7 gives the full variable domain: NAGVMQNPRHLVRRRGQEARLRCSPMKGHSHVYWYRQLPEEGLKFMVYLQKENIIDESGMPKERFSAEFPKEGPSILRIQQVVRGDSAAYFCASSPQGLVEQYFGPGTRLTVT.

This clone was seen more than once but under ten times. The CDR3 spells CASSVGDRMNTEAFF. In DNA form, the CDR3 reads TGTGCCAGCAGCGTAGGGGACAGAATGAACACTGAAGCTTTCTTT. This sequence joins TRBV9 and TRBJ1-1, with 7 positions matching TRBD1. This CDR3 spans 15 amino acids. The germline V gene encodes CDR1 SGDLS and CDR2 YYNGEE. Trimming removed 0 bases from V and 0 bases from J; junction bases left unmatched: 2.

The chain recombines TRBV28 with TRBJ1-5, with D tentatively TRBD1 (6 bases). CDR3 length: 15 residues. Germline V gene data show CDR1 as MDHEN and CDR2 as SYDVKM. V lost 3 bases and J lost 5, with 14 bases in between. The CDR3 nucleotides read TGTGCCAGCAGTTTGGGAGGGGGGCTCTATCAGCCCCAGCATTTT. Protein product: CASSLGGGLYQPQHF. The variable domain in full, completed from reference TRBV28 and TRBJ1-5, reads DVKVTQSSRYLVKRTGEKVFLECVQDMDHENMFWYRQDPGLGLRLIYFSYDVKMKEKGDIPEGYSVSREKKERFSLILESASTNQTSMYLCASSLGGGLYQPQHFGDGTRLSIL.

This sequence joins TRBV6-5 and TRBJ1-4, with D possibly being TRBD1 (6 bases). The CDR3 totals 14 residues. V was cut by 0 bases and J by 6 bases, with 8 bases left in between. CDR1 is MNHEY and CDR2 is SVGAGI in the germline V gene. Written as DNA, the CDR3 is TGTGCCAGCAGTTACTCCGGGGGGCATGAAAAACTGTTTTTT. Protein sequence: CASSYSGGHEKLFF.

This sequence joins TRBV9 and TRBJ1-6, with no clear D. Germline V lookup: CDR1 SGDLS, CDR2 YYNGEE. V was pared by 0 bases and J by 3 bases, with 7 bases between. CDR3 length: 15 residues. CDR3 DNA sequence: TGTGCCAGCAGCGTAGGCGGAAACTATAATTCACCCCTCCACTTT. Residues: CASSVGGNYNSPLHF.